This entry describes one T cell receptor (beta chain). Its antigen is currently unknown. This entry belongs to a study of T-cell reconstitution after alpha-beta-depleted transplantation in children. Overall study findings and caveats: Newly generated T cells supplied most T-cell counts and diversity one year post-transplant.

Construction of the TCRbeta library involved unique molecular identifiers. TCRdb analysed the PCR reads with MiXCR anew, one entry per CDR3 protein. The profile covers fewer than 150,000 distinct CDR3 sequences, with about 23% appearing a single time and roughly a tenth taken by the ten largest. CDR3 size: 14 residues. The V end lost 2 bases, the J end lost 4 bases, and 12 bases lay between the germline ends. From germline, CDR1 is SGHRS and CDR2 YFSETQ. The genes are TRBV5-1 and TRBJ1-1; D is undetermined. This specimen consisted of PBMCs, mostly from graft donor cells, obtained 180 days after TCRalphabeta/CD19-depleted stem cell transplant. The sequence was obtained from a male patient aged 2 to 9 who had a stem cell transplant for chronic granulomatous disease, so the T cells may come from the graft donor. The CDR3: CASSLGQTTTEAFF. The CDR3 DNA sequence: TGCGCCAGCAGCTTAGGGCAGACTACCACTGAAGCTTTCTTT.